The next 17 T cell receptor beta chains were all read from a single sample in a study of OX40 agonist ivuxolimab in advanced cancers. The repertoire was sequenced with immunoSEQ multiplex PCR; TCRdb's copy has only in-frame clones and lacks some. Of about 110,000 clones listed, about nine tenths are singletons. The input for sequencing was CD4+ or CD8+ T cells sorted from blood, taken in a trial of the OX40 agonist ivuxolimab. The receptor source for this set is an adult with an advanced solid tumor such as melanoma, head and neck, liver or kidney cancer.

J is TRBJ2-2 and V is TRBV5-8; tentatively, D is TRBD2 (6 bases). V shed 4 bases and J shed 3 bases, with 13 bases lying between them. CDR1 and CDR2 (germline): SGHTS, YDEGEE. The CDR3 consists of 15 residues. DNA of the CDR3: TGTGCCAGCAGCCGCGGGAAAGGGCACACCGGGGAGCTGTTTTTT. It specifies CASSRGKGHTGELFF.

V and J are TRBV5-6 and TRBJ2-2; D not certain. Germline loops: CDR1 SGHDT, CDR2 YYEEEE. Trimming removed 2 bases from V and 6 bases from J, with 11 bases in between. The CDR3 length is 14 residues. CDR3 coding DNA: TGTGCCAGCAGCTTCGACACCACCCCCGGGGAGCTGTTTTTT. Translated: CASSFDTTPGELFF.

This chain connects TRBV7-2 to TRBJ1-1, with D maybe TRBD1 (6 bases). The germline V gene encodes CDR1 SGHTA and CDR2 FQGNSA. V gave up 5 bases and J gave up 1 base, with 11 bases separating them. The CDR3 extends over 14 amino acids. CDR3 sequence: CASSRDTSNTEAFF. CDR3 nucleotide sequence: TGTGCCAGCAGCCGGGACACTTCGAACACTGAAGCTTTCTTT.

The rearrangement links TRBV2 to TRBJ1-3; no reliable D call. The germline gives CDR1 SNHLY, CDR2 FYNNEI. Trimming took off 8 bases at V and 1 base at J, with 12 bases between the two ends. The length of the CDR3 is 14 residues. CDR3 nucleotide sequence: TGTGCCAGCCTCGAGGGCGGTTCTGGAAACACCATATATTTT. It encodes CASLEGGSGNTIYF.

The chain carries TRBV5-1 and TRBJ1-2; TRBD1 matches 7 bases. Unmatched junction bases numbered 6, after V lost 3 bases and J lost 4 bases. The germline V gene has CDR1 SGHRS and CDR2 YFSETQ. This CDR3 has 14 amino acids. CDR3 nucleotides: TGCGCCAGCAGCTCGGGACAGAAGATCTATGGCTACACCTTC. Translation: CASSSGQKIYGYTF.

This chain connects TRBV6-6 to TRBJ2-3; 10 bases agree with TRBD2. The CDR3 runs 15 residues. The junction had 5 bases not matched to a gene; V was cut back by 2 bases and J by 6 bases. Germline V lookup: CDR1 MNHNY, CDR2 SVGAGI (reference sequence). The DNA for the CDR3 is TGTGCCAGCAGTTACAAGCGGGGGGGCCCCGATACGCAGTATTTT. Its protein product is CASSYKRGGPDTQYF.

The count of this clone is one. The chain carries TRBV29-1 and TRBJ2-1; no firm D call. Germline assignment: CDR1 SQVTM and CDR2 ANQGSEA. This CDR3 is built from 16 residues. The V end lost 2 bases, the J end lost 0 bases, and 14 bases lay between the germline ends. The CDR3 is CSVELTRTSSYNEQFF. The CDR3, as DNA: TGCAGCGTTGAACTGACGCGGACCAGCTCCTACAATGAGCAGTTCTTC.

The chain carries TRBV5-1 and TRBJ2-2; 12 bases map to TRBD2. The trim removed 4 bases at V and 6 bases at J, leaving 7 bases unmatched. The germline gives CDR1 SGHRS, CDR2 YFSETQ. The CDR3 has 16 residues. The CDR3 DNA reads TGCGCCAGCAGCCCTTCCGGACTAGCGGGATCCGGGGAGCTGTTTTTT. Encoded protein: CASSPSGLAGSGELFF.

The V gene is TRBV27, the J gene TRBJ1-2; 8 bases agree with TRBD1. With 6 bases clipped from V and 2 bases from J, the junction kept 8 bases outside the gene matches. Germline V gene lookup returns CDR1 MNHEY and CDR2 SMNVEV (reference sequence). The CDR3 has 15 residues. This CDR3 is CASRPGQGFNYGYTF. The CDR3 DNA reads TGTGCCAGCAGGCCCGGACAGGGCTTCAACTATGGCTACACCTTC.

The J gene is TRBJ2-1, the V gene TRBV5-1; D is perhaps TRBD1 (5 bases). The germline V gene encodes CDR1 SGHRS and CDR2 YFSETQ. This CDR3 has 16 amino acids. Between the trimmed V and J ends, which lost 1 base and 5 bases, there was a span of 16 bases. This chain's CDR3 is CASSLTPGLGHNEQFF. The CDR3 nucleotides read TGCGCCAGCAGCTTGACACCAGGGTTAGGGCACAATGAGCAGTTCTTC.

This chain connects TRBV6-5 to TRBJ1-2; D is ambiguous. Between the trimmed V and J ends, which lost 1 base and 7 bases, there was a span of 10 bases. From germline, CDR1 is MNHEY and CDR2 SVGAGI. The CDR3 consists of 13 residues. For the CDR3, the DNA is TGTGCCAGCAGTTACTTCCGGGAGGCTGGCTACACCTTC. As protein: CASSYFREAGYTF.

This chain uses TRBV29-1 with TRBJ2-7; 8 nucleotides align to TRBD1. The ends lost 7 bases at V and 6 bases at J; junction bases unmatched: 11. This CDR3 contains 13 residues. The germline V gene has CDR1 SQVTM and CDR2 ANQGSEA. The CDR3 DNA reads TGCAGCGCTGGACAGGGAAGTCGAGTCGAGCAGTACTTC. Its translation: CSAGQGSRVEQYF.

This chain links TRBV2 with TRBJ1-1; D not certain. Trimming removed 6 bases at V and 0 bases at J, with 8 bases between. This CDR3 contains 13 residues. Germline lookup yields CDR1 SNHLY and CDR2 FYNNEI. CDR3: CASSGDLNTEAFF. The CDR3 region has the DNA TGTGCCAGCAGCGGGGATTTGAACACTGAAGCTTTCTTT.

This chain uses TRBV10-3 with TRBJ2-3, with D possibly being TRBD1 or TRBD2 (6 bases each). Germline loops: CDR1 ENHRY, CDR2 SYGVKD. This CDR3 has 19 residues. V dropped 4 bases and J dropped 0 bases, with 23 bases sitting between them. CDR3 residues: CAISVSSPGAGLSTDTQYF. In DNA form, the CDR3 reads TGTGCCATCAGTGTGTCCTCGCCGGGGGCCGGCCTAAGCACAGATACGCAGTATTTT.

This clone was seen a single time. This chain links TRBV30 with TRBJ1-5; D is perhaps TRBD1 (6 bases). V dropped 5 bases and J dropped 3 bases, with 17 bases sitting between them. Germline values: CDR1 GTSNPN, CDR2 SVGIG (reference sequence). This CDR3 is built from 15 residues. The DNA for the CDR3 is TGTGCCTGGGAACCTAAACAGGGACCCAATCAGCCCCAGCATTTT. Amino acids: CAWEPKQGPNQPQHF.

The chain carries TRBV27 and TRBJ2-7; 7 bases are shared with TRBD2. This CDR3 spans 13 amino acids. V lost 2 bases and J lost 4; bases outside the gene matches: 2. Germline V gives CDR1 MNHEY, CDR2 SMNVEV (reference sequence). The CDR3 nucleotides read TGTGCCAGCAGTTTAGTGCGGGGGTACGAGCAGTACTTC. It encodes CASSLVRGYEQYF.

The rearrangement links TRBV6-5 to TRBJ2-3; D might be TRBD2 (6 bases). The CDR3 is made up of 14 amino acids. The ends were cut back, 6 bases at V and 7 bases at J, with 17 bases in the middle. Germline assignment: CDR1 MNHEY and CDR2 SVGAGI. The CDR3 DNA reads as TGTGCCAGCAGCCCGACCCCCCTAGCGTATACGCAGTATTTT. Translating it yields CASSPTPLAYTQYF.